Listed below are T cell receptor beta chains from one sample, sequenced in a study of blood T cell repertoires in COVID-19. Only in-frame clones appear in the TCRdb table, and some are missing; sequencing was by immunoSEQ multiplex PCR. The sample has roughly 200,000 clones; over 75% are singletons. Input material: peripheral blood. The receptors shown here come from an elderly man with acute or convalescent COVID-19. Both conserved end residues are part of each CDR3. The order of the fields is J gene, V gene, clone size, D gene, CDR3 protein, CDR3 DNA. The D gene is left open where the match is weak. Not every row has a clone size; where given, it reads once, few, many or a size class.

j_gene: TRBJ1-2; v_gene: TRBV30; abundance: NA; d_gene: TRBD1; CDR3aa: CAWSHRGLGYGYTF; CDR3nt: TGTGCCTGGAGTCACAGGGGGCTCGGCTATGGCTACACCTTC
j_gene: TRBJ2-3; v_gene: TRBV7-9; abundance: NA; d_gene: NA; CDR3aa: CASSGDAGAQYF; CDR3nt: TGTGCCAGCAGCGGCGACGCAGGGGCGCAGTATTTT
j_gene: TRBJ2-1; v_gene: TRBV5-1; abundance: NA; d_gene: TRBD2; CDR3aa: CASSSGLDSYNEQFF; CDR3nt: TGCGCCAGCAGCTCGGGACTAGACTCCTACAATGAGCAGTTCTTC
j_gene: TRBJ1-4; v_gene: TRBV6-5; abundance: NA; d_gene: NA; CDR3aa: CASSSNGWEKLFF; CDR3nt: TGTGCCAGCAGTTCAAACGGGTGGGAAAAACTGTTTTTT
j_gene: TRBJ2-2; v_gene: TRBV28; abundance: NA; d_gene: TRBD2; CDR3aa: CASSRLRTSGRSNTGELFF; CDR3nt: TGTGCCAGCAGCCGTCTCCGGACTAGCGGGAGATCGAACACCGGGGAGCTGTTTTTT
j_gene: TRBJ1-6; v_gene: TRBV9; abundance: NA; d_gene: NA; CDR3aa: CASRKGESSYNSPLHF; CDR3nt: TGTGCCAGCAGGAAGGGGGAAAGCTCCTATAATTCACCCCTCCACTTT
j_gene: TRBJ2-3; v_gene: TRBV7-2; abundance: NA; d_gene: TRBD2; CDR3aa: CASSQTSGRLPDTQYF; CDR3nt: TGTGCCAGCAGCCAAACTAGCGGGAGATTGCCAGATACGCAGTATTTT
j_gene: TRBJ2-7; v_gene: TRBV11-2; abundance: NA; d_gene: TRBD2; CDR3aa: CASSPREFSYEQYF; CDR3nt: TGTGCCAGCAGCCCGCGGGAGTTCTCCTACGAGCAGTACTTC
j_gene: TRBJ1-5; v_gene: TRBV18; abundance: NA; d_gene: NA; CDR3aa: CASSPDSYNQPQHF; CDR3nt: TGTGCCAGCTCACCCGACAGTTACAATCAGCCCCAGCATTTT
j_gene: TRBJ2-7; v_gene: TRBV7-8; abundance: NA; d_gene: TRBD1; CDR3aa: CASRTGVSYEQYF; CDR3nt: TGTGCCAGCAGGACAGGGGTCTCCTACGAGCAGTACTTC
j_gene: TRBJ1-1; v_gene: TRBV28; abundance: NA; d_gene: NA; CDR3aa: CASSLHPRGAFF; CDR3nt: TGTGCCAGCAGTCTCCATCCTCGGGGGGCTTTCTTT
j_gene: TRBJ2-7; v_gene: TRBV10-2; abundance: NA; d_gene: NA; CDR3aa: CASSEQTYEQYF; CDR3nt: TGCGCCAGCAGTGAACAGACCTACGAGCAGTACTTC
j_gene: TRBJ2-6; v_gene: TRBV7-2; abundance: once; d_gene: NA; CDR3aa: CASSLDVRAAGANVLTF; CDR3nt: TGTGCCAGCAGCTTAGACGTCAGGGCGGCTGGGGCCAACGTCCTGACTTTC
j_gene: TRBJ1-1; v_gene: TRBV28; abundance: few; d_gene: NA; CDR3aa: CASSFRVAVNTEAFF; CDR3nt: TGTGCCAGCAGTTTTAGGGTAGCGGTGAACACTGAAGCTTTCTTT
j_gene: TRBJ1-5; v_gene: TRBV7-2; abundance: NA; d_gene: NA; CDR3aa: CASSLGWEGSNQPQHF; CDR3nt: TGTGCCAGCAGCTTAGGGTGGGAGGGAAGCAATCAGCCCCAGCATTTT
j_gene: TRBJ1-2; v_gene: TRBV6-5; abundance: NA; d_gene: TRBD1; CDR3aa: CASRLQGVRNYGYTF; CDR3nt: TGTGCCAGCAGGCTTCAGGGGGTTCGAAACTATGGCTACACCTTC
j_gene: TRBJ1-2; v_gene: TRBV27; abundance: NA; d_gene: TRBD1; CDR3aa: CASRPGQGRGYTF; CDR3nt: TGTGCCAGCAGGCCGGGACAGGGGAGGGGCTACACCTTC
j_gene: TRBJ1-3; v_gene: TRBV28; abundance: NA; d_gene: NA; CDR3aa: CASSVLGSSGNTIYF; CDR3nt: TGTGCCAGCAGTGTTTTGGGCAGCTCTGGAAACACCATATATTTT
j_gene: TRBJ2-3; v_gene: TRBV7-2; abundance: NA; d_gene: NA; CDR3aa: CASSLVETRSTDTQYF; CDR3nt: TGTGCCAGCAGCTTAGTTGAGACTAGGAGCACAGATACGCAGTATTTT